A selection of T cell receptor beta chains follows, all from one sample in a study of blood T cells in healthy people across ages. TCRdb passed the 5' RACE reads through MiXCR, listing each CDR3 protein once. The data show over a million distinct CDR3 sequences, around 45% seen once. Material for sequencing was blood. The receptors were gathered from an older woman in good health. Each CDR3 is given with its conserved first and last residue. D genes are given only for firm matches. Only part of the rows carry a size: once, few, many, or a class if the clone is expanded.

D	V	J	size	DNA	CDR3
NA	TRBV12-3/TRBV12-4	TRBJ2-4	few	TGTGCCAGCAGACCACAGAACTCCTTAGCCAAAAACATTCAGTACTTC	CASRPQNSLAKNIQYF
NA	TRBV29-1	TRBJ1-4	few	TGCAGCGGGGCAACTAATGAAAAACTGTTTTTT	CSGATNEKLFF
NA	TRBV4-1	TRBJ2-4	NA	TGCGCCAGCAGCCAAGTCGGGGGGCCTGGGGCCAAAAACATTCAGTACTTC	CASSQVGGPGAKNIQYF
NA	TRBV25-1	TRBJ1-1	NA	TGTTCCAGTAGAGCAGGGGATTTGACTGAAGCTTTCTTT	CSSRAGDLTEAFF
NA	TRBV5-1	TRBJ2-3	many	TGCGCCAGCAGCTTGGATCTAGCAGATACGCAGTATTTT	CASSLDLADTQYF
NA	TRBV20-1	TRBJ2-5	NA	TGCAGTGCTAGAGATCTGAGGGTCTCGCAGTACTTC	CSARDLRVSQYF
TRBD2	TRBV20-1	TRBJ2-1	few	TGCAGTGCTGGGGGGGAGATAGCGGGATCCTACAATGAGCAGTTCTTC	CSAGGEIAGSYNEQFF
TRBD2	TRBV28	TRBJ2-7	NA	TGTGCCAGCAGTTCGGGGACTATCTCCGAGCAGTACTTC	CASSSGTISEQYF
NA	TRBV27	TRBJ2-1	NA	TGTGCCAGCAGTTACGATCTAGCGCGCTCCTACAATGAGCAGTTCTTC	CASSYDLARSYNEQFF
TRBD2	TRBV27	TRBJ2-5	NA	TGTGCCAGCAGTCCGGGGACTAGCGGGAGGGAAAGAGAGTACTTC	CASSPGTSGREREYF
TRBD1	TRBV5-1	TRBJ2-7	few	TGCGCCAGCAGCTTTGGACAGGTTTACGAGCAGTACTTC	CASSFGQVYEQYF
NA	TRBV11-3	TRBJ1-5	NA	TGTGCCAGCAGCTTGGACTACAGGGTAGAAAATCAGCCCCAGCATTTT	CASSLDYRVENQPQHF
TRBD1	TRBV5-4	TRBJ2-6	NA	TGTGCCAGCGGACAGGCGGCCTCTGGGGCCAACGTCCTGACTTTC	CASGQAASGANVLTF
NA	TRBV9	TRBJ2-5	NA	TGTGCCAGCAGCGTAGGTCCAGGCCTCCAAGAGACCCAGTACTTC	CASSVGPGLQETQYF
NA	TRBV28	TRBJ2-6	NA	TGTGCCAGCAGTACCGAAAGGAGCGGGGCCAACGTCCTGACTTTC	CASSTERSGANVLTF
NA	TRBV27	TRBJ2-6	once	TGTGCCAGCAGTTTTTTTAGGGCTGGTAAGGCTGGGGCCAACGTCCTGACTTTC	CASSFFRAGKAGANVLTF
NA	TRBV6-4	TRBJ2-7	NA	TGTGCCAGCAGTATACCTCAGGGACGCTGCTCGAGGTACGAGCAGTACTTC	CASSIPQGRCSRYEQYF
TRBD2	TRBV11-3	TRBJ2-1	NA	TGTGCCAGCAGTCCCCTAGCGGACTCCAATGAGCAGTTCTTC	CASSPLADSNEQFF
TRBD2	TRBV29-1	TRBJ2-7	few	TGCAGCGTTGAAGGCGGGACTAGCGGTATCGAGCAGTACTTC	CSVEGGTSGIEQYF
NA	TRBV7-9	TRBJ1-5	NA	TGTGCCAGCATCCTTAATAGCAATCAGCCCCAGCATTTT	CASILNSNQPQHF
NA	TRBV29-1	TRBJ2-5	NA	TGCAGCGCCGATGGAGGGATAAGTGAGCAGTACTTC	CSADGGISEQYF
NA	TRBV2	TRBJ2-4	few	TGTGCCAGCAGTCATCCCCACGTACGCATTCAGTACTTC	CASSHPHVRIQYF
TRBD1	TRBV20-1	TRBJ2-5	NA	TGCAGTGCGCAGGCGAGACAGGGGTACCAAGAGACCCAGTACTTC	CSAQARQGYQETQYF
TRBD2	TRBV20-1	TRBJ2-1	once	TGCAGTGCTCCCCCAGCGGGAGTTGACAATGAGCAGTTCTTC	CSAPPAGVDNEQFF
NA	TRBV28	TRBJ2-7	NA	TGTGCCAGCGTCCGGCGGAACAGGTACTGCGAGCAGTACTTC	CASVRRNRYCEQYF
NA	TRBV2	TRBJ2-3	few	TGTGCCAGCGGAGGACTGGAGGGGAACACGCAGTATTTT	CASGGLEGNTQYF
NA	TRBV7-9	TRBJ1-2	few	TGTGCCAGCAGCGAGTCAGCGACTAACTATGGCTACACCTTC	CASSESATNYGYTF
TRBD1	TRBV11-2	TRBJ2-7	NA	TGTGCCAGCAGCCCCTACAGGGGCCCTAGCTCCTACAATGAGCAGTACTTC	CASSPYRGPSSYNEQYF
TRBD1	TRBV6-2/TRBV6-3	TRBJ2-7	few	TGTGCCAGCAGACAGGGGGGATTAACCTACGAGCAGTACTTC	CASRQGGLTYEQYF
TRBD2	TRBV20-1	TRBJ2-3	few	TGCAGTGCCAGCCCTCTAGCGGGAGTTAGAGATACGCAGTATTTT	CSASPLAGVRDTQYF
NA	TRBV21-1	TRBJ2-7	NA	TGTGCCAGCAGCAATGCTGTCTCCCCGCAGCAGTACTTC	CASSNAVSPQQYF
TRBD2	TRBV27	TRBJ2-3	NA	TGTGCCAGCAGTTTAGTCTCAGGGACAACTAGCGGGAGGGCTACGCAGTATTTT	CASSLVSGTTSGRATQYF
TRBD1	TRBV29-1	TRBJ2-5	NA	TGCAGCGTTGAACAGGGGGGACAGGGGGTGCGAGAGACCCAGTACTTC	CSVEQGGQGVRETQYF
NA	TRBV20-1	TRBJ1-5	many	TGCAGTGCGTGGGGGACAAGGGGAAGCAATCAGCCCCAGCATTTT	CSAWGTRGSNQPQHF
TRBD2	TRBV28	TRBJ2-4	NA	TGTGCCAGCAGTTTAAGTTTGGCGGGGGTAGAGGTACGAGAGCAGTACTTC	CASSLSLAGVEVREQYF
NA	TRBV6-6	TRBJ1-2	NA	TGTGCCAGCAGTTACTCCTCTACAGGGATCAGAAACTATGGCTACACCTTC	CASSYSSTGIRNYGYTF
NA	TRBV29-1	TRBJ2-7	many	TGCAGCGTTGAAGGGGGGACATCCAACTACGAGCAGTACTTC	CSVEGGTSNYEQYF
NA	TRBV9	TRBJ1-2	NA	TGTGCCAGCAGCGTAGGACAGGACTATGGCTACACCTTC	CASSVGQDYGYTF
NA	TRBV3-1	TRBJ1-3	NA	TGTGCCAGCAGCCAAGATGCAGGGGCGGGAAACACCATATATTTT	CASSQDAGAGNTIYF
NA	TRBV10-3	TRBJ2-5	NA	TGTGCCATCAGTGTAAGGGAACAGAAAGAGACCCAGTACTTC	CAISVREQKETQYF
NA	TRBV20-1	TRBJ1-4	NA	TGCAGTGCTAGTTATTTGGGGGCGAGTCGCGAAAAACTGTTTTTT	CSASYLGASREKLFF
NA	TRBV28	TRBJ2-7	NA	TGTGCCAACAGTTTCCAAGCCTACGAGCAGTACTTC	CANSFQAYEQYF
NA	TRBV3-1	TRBJ2-4	few	TGTGCCAGCAGCCAAGGGAAGAGACTAACCAAAAACATTCAGTACTTC	CASSQGKRLTKNIQYF
NA	TRBV27	TRBJ2-1	NA	TGTGCCAGCAAAGGTAGGACGGCCTACAATGAGCAGTTCTTC	CASKGRTAYNEQFF
NA	TRBV10-1	TRBJ2-5	NA	TGCGCCAGCAGTGATGCAAAGAGGGGAGGAGAGACCCAGTACTTC	CASSDAKRGGETQYF
NA	TRBV10-3	TRBJ2-3	NA	TGTGCCATCCTTGCAGTCAGCACAGATACGCAGTATTTT	CAILAVSTDTQYF
TRBD1	TRBV7-9	TRBJ1-1	NA	TGTGCCAGCAGCTTAGTGATCGGGACAGGGCTCGAAAGAACTGAAGCTTTCTTT	CASSLVIGTGLERTEAFF
NA	TRBV5-1	TRBJ2-5	few	TGCGCCAGCAGCTACGGCCCGGGTCTCCAAGAGACCCAGTACTTC	CASSYGPGLQETQYF
NA	TRBV5-1	TRBJ2-1	many	TGCGCCAGCAGCTTAAATCCCTCGGATGAGCAGTTCTTC	CASSLNPSDEQFF
TRBD1	TRBV2	TRBJ2-5	NA	TGTGCCAGCAGTGAATCCGTCTTGGGACAGCAAGAGACCCAGTACTTC	CASSESVLGQQETQYF
TRBD2	TRBV4-2	TRBJ2-7	NA	TGTGCCAGCAGCCAAGTGAGTTCAGCGGGAGCCTCCTACGAGCAGTACTTC	CASSQVSSAGASYEQYF
NA	TRBV12-3/TRBV12-4	TRBJ2-1	NA	TGTGCCAGCAGTTTTATCTACAATGAGCAGTTCTTC	CASSFIYNEQFF
TRBD2	TRBV5-1	TRBJ2-5	NA	TGCGCCAGCAGCTTGGAACCGACTAGCGGCCAAGGGACCCAGTACTTC	CASSLEPTSGQGTQYF
NA	TRBV5-1	TRBJ2-7	many	TGCGCCAGCAGCTTGGCAGAGGCTCGCGAGCAGTACTTC	CASSLAEAREQYF
TRBD2	TRBV11-2	TRBJ2-7	NA	TGTGCCAGCAGCCCACTGGGACTAGCGGGAGATTACGAGCAGTACTTC	CASSPLGLAGDYEQYF
NA	TRBV7-8	TRBJ2-7	once	TGTGCCAGCAGCTTAAGTCTAGCAACCTACAATGAGCAGTACTTC	CASSLSLATYNEQYF
TRBD2	TRBV7-6	TRBJ2-5	NA	TGTGCCAGCAGCTTATCGGTCCGGGGGGAGCAGTACTTC	CASSLSVRGEQYF
NA	TRBV2	TRBJ2-5	NA	TGTGCCAGCAGGCTTGGTGCGAGCAGGATGGAGACCCAGTACTTC	CASRLGASRMETQYF
NA	TRBV29-1	TRBJ1-1	NA	TGCAGCGTTGAAGAGGGGGGTGAGGGGTTTGCTGAAGCTTTCTTT	CSVEEGGEGFAEAFF
TRBD1	TRBV6-5	TRBJ1-5	few	TGTGCCAGCAGTTCAAACAGGGGGCTTAGCCAGCCCCAGCATTTT	CASSSNRGLSQPQHF